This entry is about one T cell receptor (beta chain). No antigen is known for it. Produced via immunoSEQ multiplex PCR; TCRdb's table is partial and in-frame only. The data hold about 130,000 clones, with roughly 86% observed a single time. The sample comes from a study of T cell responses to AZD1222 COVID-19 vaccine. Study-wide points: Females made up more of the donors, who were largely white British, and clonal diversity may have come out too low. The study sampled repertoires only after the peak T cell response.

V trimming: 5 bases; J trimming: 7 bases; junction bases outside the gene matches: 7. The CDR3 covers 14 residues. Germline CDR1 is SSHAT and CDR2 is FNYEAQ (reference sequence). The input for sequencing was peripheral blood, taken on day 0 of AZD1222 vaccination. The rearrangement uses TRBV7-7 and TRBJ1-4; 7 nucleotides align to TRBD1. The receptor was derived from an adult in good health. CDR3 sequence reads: CASSRTGTVEKLFF. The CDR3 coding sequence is TGTGCCAGCAGCAGAACCGGGACAGTTGAAAAACTGTTTTTT. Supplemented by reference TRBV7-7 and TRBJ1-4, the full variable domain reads GAGVSQSPRYKVTKRGQDVTLRCDPISSHATLYWYQQALGQGPEFLTYFNYEAQPDKSGLPSDRFSAERPEGSISTLTIQRTEQRDSAMYRCASSRTGTVEKLFFGSGTQLSVL.